This TCR beta chain was captured by sequencing in a study of molecular identifiers for immune sequencing clone quantification. Remarks on this clonotype: A much larger clone is a single base away; this may be a read error.

TCRdb reprocessed the PCR reads with MiXCR, giving one entry per CDR3 protein. The repertoire includes around 94,000 distinct CDR3 sequences, around 37% of them detected once, and approximately 10% sits in the top ten. Material for sequencing was naive CD8+ T cells from blood, with Jurkat cell RNA spiked in. Subset noted: FACS-sorted CD8+CD4-CCR7+CD45RA+ naive T cells. The TCR comes from a human donor in good health. Some libraries in this study had Jurkat cell RNA spiked in.

Here the CDR3 DNA reads TGCGCCAGCAGCGGCGAGGAAGGAGCGGCAACTAATGAAAAACTGTTTTTT. Translating gives CASSGEEGAATNEKLFF. The chain couples TRBV5-1 to TRBJ1-4; D is unresolved. Trimming took 4 bases from V and 0 from J, leaving 16 bases between them. Germline CDR1 is SGHRS and CDR2 is YFSETQ. This CDR3 has 17 residues.